The 20 T cell receptor beta chains below were found in one sample sequenced in a study of cytomegalovirus exposure and HLA in healthy donors (dated by TCRdb to about 2017). Libraries were constructed by the immunoSEQ multiplex PCR assay. TCRdb took this table from immuneACCESS and kept in-frame rearrangements with V and J called. Such tables lack part of the clones; where checked against another copy, unresolved V genes explain under half of the gap, and the rest is unexplained. Across this sample there are about 170,000 clones, with 95% to 96% seen only once. The ten largest clones represent 0.89% of the sample. The sequenced sample consisted of PBMCs. All receptors come from a woman aged 18-29 years in good health and CMV-seronegative.

The chain combines TRBV7-2 with TRBJ1-6, with unresolved D. The germline CDR1 and CDR2 sequences are SGHTA and FQGNSA. There are 15 residues in the CDR3. V was clipped by 5 bases and J by 9 bases, with 17 bases between them. CDR3 nucleotides: TGTGCCAGCAGCCCCTACGGGGTGGCGGCTTCACCCCTCCACTTT. Protein sequence: CASSPYGVAASPLHF.

The chain combines TRBV4-2 with TRBJ2-6; D uncertain. Deletions cut 0 bases from V and 0 bases from J, with 12 bases between. CDR1 LGHNA and CDR2 YNFKEQ come from the germline V gene. The CDR3 runs 18 residues. CDR3 protein: CASSQEGSSVSGANVLTF. For the CDR3, the DNA is TGTGCCAGCAGCCAAGAGGGCAGCAGTGTCTCTGGGGCCAACGTCCTGACTTTC.

On this clone: Other DNA sequences in this sample translate to the same CDR3. The V call is TRBV2, the J call TRBJ2-7; 10 bases are shared with TRBD1. With 1 base clipped from V and 0 bases from J, the junction kept 0 bases outside the gene matches. CDR1 and CDR2 (germline): SNHLY, FYNNEI. The CDR3 runs to 15 residues. The CDR3 DNA follows: TGTGCCAGCAGTGAAGGGACAGGGGGCTCCTACGAGCAGTACTTC. This translates into CASSEGTGGSYEQYF.

Here the CDR3 reads CASSAPGEFYGYTF. DNA for the CDR3: TGTGCCAGCAGCGCCCCGGGAGAATTCTATGGCTACACCTTC. This sequence joins TRBV9 and TRBJ1-2; D unresolved. Trimming stripped 3 bases from V and 4 bases from J, with 13 bases between. The CDR3 consists of 14 residues. Germline lookup yields CDR1 SGDLS and CDR2 YYNGEE.

The V and J genes are TRBV11-2 and TRBJ2-7, with 9 nucleotides matching TRBD1. This CDR3 is built from 15 residues. Germline loops: CDR1 SGHAT, CDR2 FQNNGV. The V and J ends lost 2 bases and 2 bases, in that order; junction bases with no gene match: 4. CDR3 bases: TGTGCCAGCAGCTTAACAGGGGGCGGAACCTACGAGCAGTACTTC. This encodes CASSLTGGGTYEQYF.

The J gene is TRBJ1-5, the V gene TRBV4-1, with D unresolved. The CDR3 spans 15 residues. CDR1 MGHRA and CDR2 YSYEKL come from the germline V gene. With 4 bases removed from V and 4 bases from J, the gap between germline ends came to 14 bases. CDR3 loop: CASSPSGGSNQPQHF. The DNA of the CDR3 is TGCGCCAGCAGCCCCTCTGGAGGGTCTAATCAGCCCCAGCATTTT.

The chain joins TRBV5-1 to TRBJ2-5; 9 nucleotides align to TRBD1. Germline CDR1 reads SGHRS; CDR2 reads YFSETQ. Trimming at V came to 2 bases and at J to 4 bases, leaving 3 bases not matched to a gene. This CDR3 has 14 residues. The CDR3 nucleotides read TGCGCCAGCAGCTTAAAACAGGGGGCAGAGACCCAGTACTTC. Protein sequence: CASSLKQGAETQYF.

V is TRBV29-1 and J is TRBJ1-2, with D maybe TRBD1 (5 bases). The length of the CDR3 is 11 residues. Trimming cost V 4 bases and J 6 bases, with 9 bases left between them. CDR1 is SQVTM, CDR2 ANQGSEA, per germline. DNA of the CDR3: TGCAGCGTTGTATGGGGCAATGGCTACACCTTC. This gives the protein CSVVWGNGYTF.

The sample holds one count of this clone. The chain has TRBV6-5 and TRBJ2-5; D perhaps matches TRBD2 (6 bases). The CDR3 runs to 14 residues. V dropped 2 bases and J dropped 10 bases, with 17 bases sitting between them. Germline CDR1 and CDR2: MNHEY and SVGAGI. CDR3 DNA sequence: TGTGCCAGCAGTTACACTCCGGTGGGGGGATACCAGTACTTC. As protein: CASSYTPVGGYQYF.

The chain is built from TRBV5-4 and TRBJ2-3; 11 positions match TRBD2. This CDR3 is 17 amino acids long. Germline CDR1 SGHNT, CDR2 YYREEE (reference sequence). V lost 2 bases, J lost 2 bases, and 7 bases stayed unmatched. The CDR3 sequence is CASSLRLAGLFTDTQYF. The CDR3 nucleotides read TGTGCCAGCAGCTTAAGACTAGCGGGGCTTTTCACAGATACGCAGTATTTT.

This clone was seen only once. The chain combines TRBV27 with TRBJ2-3, with TRBD2 matching 12 bases. Unmatched junction bases numbered 10, after V lost 2 bases and J lost 1 base. The CDR3 is 19 residues long. Germline CDR1 MNHEY, CDR2 SMNVEV (reference sequence). The CDR3 loop reads CASSLLYSSGGAGTDTQYF. The CDR3 DNA is TGTGCCAGCAGTTTACTATACTCTAGCGGGGGGGCGGGCACAGATACGCAGTATTTT.

The genes are TRBV7-2 and TRBJ1-1; 9 bases align to TRBD1. The germline gives CDR1 SGHTA, CDR2 FQGNSA. With V trimmed by 4 bases and J by 4 bases, 7 bases remained unmatched. The CDR3 has 15 residues. CDR3 DNA: TGTGCCAGCAGCTCCCAACAGGGGGCGCCCACTGAAGCTTTCTTT. It codes for CASSSQQGAPTEAFF. Together with reference TRBV7-2 and TRBJ1-1, the CDR3 gives the full variable domain: GAGVSQSPSNKVTEKGKDVELRCDPISGHTALYWYRQSLGQGLEFLIYFQGNSAPDKSGLPSDRFSAERTGGSVSTLTIQRTQQEDSAVYLCASSSQQGAPTEAFFGQGTRLTVV.

The V and J genes are TRBV10-3 and TRBJ1-2, with TRBD1 matching 10 bases. Germline loops: CDR1 ENHRY, CDR2 SYGVKD. The V gene end was trimmed by 2 bases and the J gene end by 1 base; junction bases not matched to a gene: 4. The CDR3 is 16 residues long. For the CDR3, the DNA is TGTGCCATCAGTGAGCCTGGGACAGGGGATAACTATGGCTACACCTTC. This translates into CAISEPGTGDNYGYTF.

V and J are TRBV19 and TRBJ2-7; a possible D gene is TRBD1 (7 bases). The CDR3 sequence is 12 residues long. V lost 8 bases to trimming and J lost 1 base, with 9 bases between them. Germline loops: CDR1 LNHDA, CDR2 SQIVND (reference sequence). CDR3 sequence: CASAGQSYEQYF. The CDR3 bases are TGTGCCAGTGCGGGACAGTCCTACGAGCAGTACTTC.

The rearrangement uses TRBV18 and TRBJ2-4, with 9 positions matching TRBD1. The CDR3 runs 15 residues. CDR1 and CDR2 (germline): KGHSH, LQKENI. V dropped 5 bases and J dropped 7; count of bases not matched to a gene: 9. The CDR3 is CASSAGTGSINIQYF. The CDR3, as DNA: TGTGCCAGCTCAGCCGGGACAGGGTCTATTAACATTCAGTACTTC.

V gene TRBV4-2 combines with J gene TRBJ2-3; 10 bases are shared with TRBD1. CDR3 length: 16 residues. With V trimmed by 3 bases and J by 1 base, 4 bases remained unmatched. Germline V gene data show CDR1 as LGHNA and CDR2 as YNFKEQ. The CDR3 nucleotides are TGTGCCAGCAGCCACCCCGGGACAGGGGGCACAGATACGCAGTATTTT. Protein: CASSHPGTGGTDTQYF.

The chain uses TRBV19 and TRBJ2-1, with TRBD1 matching over 8 bases. In germline, CDR1 is LNHDA, CDR2 SQIVND (reference sequence). The CDR3 consists of 17 residues. J lost 0 bases, V lost 6 bases, and 10 bases had no gene match. CDR3 sequence reads: CASRKAGQGFSYNEQFF. The CDR3 coding sequence is TGTGCCAGTAGGAAAGCAGGACAGGGCTTCTCCTACAATGAGCAGTTCTTC.

V is TRBV4-1 and J is TRBJ1-1; a possible D gene is TRBD1 (6 bases). V was shortened by 1 base and J by 4 bases, with 13 bases between the two germline ends. The CDR3 extends over 15 amino acids. The germline CDR1 and CDR2 sequences are MGHRA and YSYEKL. CDR3 sequence reads: CASSQVVRGGTEAFF. The CDR3 DNA is TGCGCCAGCAGCCAAGTCGTCAGGGGCGGCACTGAAGCTTTCTTT.

The V call is TRBV5-6, the J call TRBJ2-7, with 8 bases identical to TRBD1. With 4 bases clipped from V and 3 bases from J, the junction kept 9 bases outside the gene matches. Germline loops: CDR1 SGHDT, CDR2 YYEEEE. CDR3 size: 15 residues. This chain's CDR3 is CASSRLVGQGYEQYF. In nucleotides, the CDR3 is TGTGCCAGCAGCCGCTTAGTTGGACAGGGCTACGAGCAGTACTTC. Supplemented by reference TRBV5-6 and TRBJ2-7, the full variable domain reads DAGVTQSPTHLIKTRGQQVTLRCSPKSGHDTVSWYQQALGQGPQFIFQYYEEEERQRGNFPDRFSGHQFPNYSSELNVNALLLGDSALYLCASSRLVGQGYEQYFGPGTRLTVT.

The rearrangement joins TRBV11-2 to TRBJ2-3, with D perhaps matching TRBD1 (5 bases). The CDR3 contains 14 residues. V lost 1 base and J lost 5, with 10 bases in between. CDR1 and CDR2 from the germline V gene are SGHAT and FQNNGV. The DNA of the CDR3 is TGTGCCAGCAGCTTAGCAGGGCGTGGAGATACGCAGTATTTT. Translated: CASSLAGRGDTQYF.